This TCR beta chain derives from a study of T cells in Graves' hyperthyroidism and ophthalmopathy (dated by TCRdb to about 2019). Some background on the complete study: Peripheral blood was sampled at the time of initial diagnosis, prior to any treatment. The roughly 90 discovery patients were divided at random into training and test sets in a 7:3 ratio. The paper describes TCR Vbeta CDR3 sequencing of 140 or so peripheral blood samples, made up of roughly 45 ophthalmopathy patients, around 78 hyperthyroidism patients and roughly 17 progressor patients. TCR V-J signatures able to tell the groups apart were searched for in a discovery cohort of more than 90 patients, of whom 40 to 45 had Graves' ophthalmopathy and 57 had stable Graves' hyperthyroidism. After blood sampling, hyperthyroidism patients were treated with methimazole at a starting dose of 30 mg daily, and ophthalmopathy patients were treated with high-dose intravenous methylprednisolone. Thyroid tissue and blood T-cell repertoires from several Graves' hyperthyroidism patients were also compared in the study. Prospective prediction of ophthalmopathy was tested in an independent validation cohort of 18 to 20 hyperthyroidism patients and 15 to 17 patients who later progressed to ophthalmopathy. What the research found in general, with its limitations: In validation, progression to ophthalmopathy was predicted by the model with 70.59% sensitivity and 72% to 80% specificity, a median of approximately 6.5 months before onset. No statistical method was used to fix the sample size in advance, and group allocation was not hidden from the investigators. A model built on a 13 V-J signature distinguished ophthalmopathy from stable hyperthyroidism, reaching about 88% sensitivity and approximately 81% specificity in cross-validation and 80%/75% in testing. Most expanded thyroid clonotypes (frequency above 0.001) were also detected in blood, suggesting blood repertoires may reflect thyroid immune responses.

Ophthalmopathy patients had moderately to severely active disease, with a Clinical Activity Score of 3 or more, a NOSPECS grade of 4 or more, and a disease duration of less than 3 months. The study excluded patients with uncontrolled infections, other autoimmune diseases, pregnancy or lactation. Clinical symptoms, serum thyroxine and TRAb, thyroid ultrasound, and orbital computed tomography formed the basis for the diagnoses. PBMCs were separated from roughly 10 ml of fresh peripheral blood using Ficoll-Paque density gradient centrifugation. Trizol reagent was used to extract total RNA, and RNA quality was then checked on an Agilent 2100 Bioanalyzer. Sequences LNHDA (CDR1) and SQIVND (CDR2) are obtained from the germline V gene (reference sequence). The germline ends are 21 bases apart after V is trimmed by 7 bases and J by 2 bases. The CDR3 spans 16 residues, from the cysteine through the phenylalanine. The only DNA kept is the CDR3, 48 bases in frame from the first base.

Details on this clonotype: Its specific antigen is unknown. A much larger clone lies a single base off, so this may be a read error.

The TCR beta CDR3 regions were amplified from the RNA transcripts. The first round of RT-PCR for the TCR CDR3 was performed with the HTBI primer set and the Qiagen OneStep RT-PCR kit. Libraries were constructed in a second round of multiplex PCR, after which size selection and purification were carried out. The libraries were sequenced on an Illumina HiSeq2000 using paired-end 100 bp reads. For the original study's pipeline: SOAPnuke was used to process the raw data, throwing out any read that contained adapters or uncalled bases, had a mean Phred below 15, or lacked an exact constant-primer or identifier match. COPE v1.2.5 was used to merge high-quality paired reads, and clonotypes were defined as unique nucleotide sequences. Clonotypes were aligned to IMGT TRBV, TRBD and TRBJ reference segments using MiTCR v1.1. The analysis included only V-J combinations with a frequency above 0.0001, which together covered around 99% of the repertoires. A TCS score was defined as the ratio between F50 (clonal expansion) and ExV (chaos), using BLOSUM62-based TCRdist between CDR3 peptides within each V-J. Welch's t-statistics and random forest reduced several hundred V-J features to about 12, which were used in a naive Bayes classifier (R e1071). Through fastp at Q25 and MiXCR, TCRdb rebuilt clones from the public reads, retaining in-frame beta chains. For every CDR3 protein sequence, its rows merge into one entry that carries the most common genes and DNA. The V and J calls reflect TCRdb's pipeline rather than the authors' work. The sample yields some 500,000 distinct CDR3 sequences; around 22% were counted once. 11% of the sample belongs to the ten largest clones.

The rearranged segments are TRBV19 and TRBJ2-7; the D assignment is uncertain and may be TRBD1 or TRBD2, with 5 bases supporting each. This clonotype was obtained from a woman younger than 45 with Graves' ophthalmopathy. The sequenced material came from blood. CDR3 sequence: CASTNFHRDQTYEQYF. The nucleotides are TGTGCCAGTACTAACTTTCACCGGGACCAAACCTACGAGCAGTACTTC.